A single sample is the source of the 14 T cell receptor beta chains below, sequenced in a study of cytomegalovirus exposure and HLA in healthy donors. A multiplex PCR was run with 60 Vbeta primers and 13 Jbeta primers. Some clones are missing from TCRdb's copy, which holds only in-frame ones; the method was immunoSEQ multiplex PCR. The sample contains around 200,000 clones, about two thirds of which appear only once. The source material was PBMCs. The receptors here all came from a man in his forties in good health and CMV-seropositive.

This clone is a singleton in its sample. The chain recombines TRBV19 with TRBJ2-5; the match to TRBD1 covers 9 bases. The CDR3 is 15 residues long. V lost 6 bases to trimming and J lost 4 bases; unmatched junction nucleotides: 9. CDR1 and CDR2 from the germline V gene are LNHDA and SQIVND (reference sequence). The CDR3: CASRAGQGWGETQYF. The CDR3 DNA reads TGTGCCAGTAGAGCAGGACAGGGGTGGGGAGAGACCCAGTACTTC.

V usage is TRBV2 and J usage is TRBJ2-3; D possibly corresponds to TRBD2 (6 bases). With 0 bases removed from V and 5 bases from J, the gap between germline ends came to 12 bases. Germline V gene data show CDR1 as SNHLY and CDR2 as FYNNEI. There are 15 residues in the CDR3. Written as DNA, the CDR3 is TGTGCCAGCAGTGAAGCGCTTCGGAGGGGAGATACGCAGTATTTT. Translation gives CASSEALRRGDTQYF. Combining the CDR3 with reference TRBV2 and TRBJ2-3 gives the whole variable domain EPEVTQTPSHQVTQMGQEVILRCVPISNHLYFYWYRQILGQKVEFLVSFYNNEISEKSEIFDDQFSVERPDGSNFTLKIRSTKLEDSAMYFCASSEALRRGDTQYFGPGTRLTVL.

The genes are TRBV5-7 and TRBJ1-1, with a tentative D call TRBD1 (5 bases). TRBV5-7 is labeled an ORF, and its function is uncertain. The CDR3 sequence is 16 residues long. V lost 2 bases, J lost 9 bases, and 23 bases lay in between. The CDR3: CASSFLRRGSPRKAFF. In DNA, the CDR3 is TGTGCCAGCAGCTTCCTCCGACGGGGGAGTCCCCGGAAAGCTTTCTTT.

This chain uses TRBV5-1 with TRBJ1-4; D gene ambiguous. This CDR3 comprises 16 residues. From germline, CDR1 is SGHRS and CDR2 YFSETQ. The germline V and J ends were trimmed by 0 bases and 8 bases, with 17 bases remaining between them. CDR3 residues: CASSLGSWPEGEKLFF. The CDR3 region has the DNA TGCGCCAGCAGCTTGGGCTCTTGGCCGGAGGGAGAAAAACTGTTTTTT. The entire variable domain, with the rest obtained from reference TRBV5-1 and TRBJ1-4, is as follows: KAGVTQTPRYLIKTRGQQVTLSCSPISGHRSVSWYQQTPGQGLQFLFEYFSETQRNKGNFPGRFSGRQFSNSRSEMNVSTLELGDSALYLCASSLGSWPEGEKLFFGSGTQLSVL.

The chain combines TRBV6-4 with TRBJ1-6; the match to TRBD1 covers 8 bases. This CDR3 region has 15 residues. Unmatched junction bases numbered 5, after V lost 3 bases and J lost 7 bases. Germline V gene sequence: CDR1 MRHNA, CDR2 SNTAGT. The CDR3 DNA reads as TGTGCCAGCAGTGAGATCCCAGGGGGCAATTCACCCCTCCACTTT. Amino acids: CASSEIPGGNSPLHF.

The rearrangement uses TRBV15 and TRBJ2-6; a weak D match, TRBD2 (6 bases). Per germline, CDR1 LNHNV and CDR2 YYDKDF (reference sequence). Trimming stripped 1 base from V and 0 bases from J, with 10 bases between. The CDR3 covers 17 residues. The CDR3 DNA reads TGTGCCACCAGCAGAGGCAAAGCGGGCTCTGGGGCCAACGTCCTGACTTTC. This codes for CATSRGKAGSGANVLTF.

The V and J genes are TRBV5-5 and TRBJ1-2, with no clear D. Germline V gene sequence: CDR1 SGHKS, CDR2 YYEKEE (reference sequence). CDR3 size: 14 residues. Trimming removed 3 bases from V and 5 bases from J, with 14 bases in between. CDR3 region: CASSSAWAEYGYTF. CDR3 nucleotides: TGTGCCAGCAGCTCCGCCTGGGCCGAGTATGGCTACACCTTC.

In its sample, this clone was seen once. V usage is TRBV5-4 and J usage is TRBJ2-3, with D perhaps matching TRBD1 (6 bases). There are 15 residues in the CDR3. Germline CDR1 and CDR2: SGHNT and YYREEE (reference sequence). V was shortened by 2 bases and J by 2 bases, with 12 bases between the two germline ends. CDR3 in DNA: TGTGCCAGCAGCTTCGGCCACAGGGTCACAGATACGCAGTATTTT. Encoded protein: CASSFGHRVTDTQYF.

About this clone itself: Other DNA sequences in the sample encode the same CDR3. V and J are TRBV28 and TRBJ1-1, with a possible D match to TRBD1 (5 bases). CDR3 length: 13 residues. Trimming took 5 bases from V and 1 from J, leaving 8 bases between them. Germline V gene data show CDR1 as MDHEN and CDR2 as SYDVKM. Here the CDR3 DNA reads TGTGCCAGCAGTCTCCAGGGGAACACTGAAGCTTTCTTT. Protein product: CASSLQGNTEAFF.

The V call is TRBV9, the J call TRBJ2-1, with TRBD2 matching over 10 bases. CDR1 and CDR2 from the germline V gene are SGDLS and YYNGEE. Trimming took 3 bases from V and 6 from J; bases not matched to a gene: 6. The CDR3 contains 15 residues. For the CDR3, the DNA is TGTGCCAGCAGCGAAGGGACTAGCGATTCCAATGAGCAGTTCTTC. Protein product: CASSEGTSDSNEQFF.

Here the CDR3 reads CASSDKTGELFF. The CDR3 coding sequence is TGTGCCAGCAGCGATAAAACCGGGGAGCTGTTTTTT. The chain recombines TRBV9 with TRBJ2-2; no clear D. The germline V gene encodes CDR1 SGDLS and CDR2 YYNGEE. The germline V and J ends were trimmed by 3 bases and 5 bases, with 5 bases remaining between them. The CDR3 runs to 12 residues.

The V and J genes are TRBV7-2 and TRBJ2-7, with TRBD2 matching 7 bases. This CDR3 spans 15 amino acids. The germline CDR1 and CDR2 sequences are SGHTA and FQGNSA. V trimming: 1 base; J trimming: 0 bases; junction bases outside the gene matches: 3. The CDR3 spells CASSLGWGGSYEQYF. CDR3 nucleotides: TGTGCCAGCAGCTTAGGCTGGGGGGGCTCCTACGAGCAGTACTTC.

This chain connects TRBV2 to TRBJ2-4; D is possibly TRBD2 (6 bases). The germline CDR1 and CDR2 sequences are SNHLY and FYNNEI. V was pared by 6 bases and J by 6 bases, with 12 bases between. CDR3 length: 13 amino acids. CDR3 loop: CASSAGQTNIQYF. The CDR3 DNA is TGTGCCAGCAGCGCGGGGCAGACAAACATTCAGTACTTC.

The rearrangement uses TRBV5-1 and TRBJ2-5; 11 bases align to TRBD1. Germline CDR1 is SGHRS and CDR2 is YFSETQ. The CDR3 has 17 amino acids. Germline trimming cut 5 bases from V and 2 bases from J; bases unmatched to any gene: 11. The CDR3 protein is CASSLRLGDRGQETQYF. The CDR3 bases are TGCGCCAGCAGTCTTAGGCTAGGGGACAGGGGGCAAGAGACCCAGTACTTC.